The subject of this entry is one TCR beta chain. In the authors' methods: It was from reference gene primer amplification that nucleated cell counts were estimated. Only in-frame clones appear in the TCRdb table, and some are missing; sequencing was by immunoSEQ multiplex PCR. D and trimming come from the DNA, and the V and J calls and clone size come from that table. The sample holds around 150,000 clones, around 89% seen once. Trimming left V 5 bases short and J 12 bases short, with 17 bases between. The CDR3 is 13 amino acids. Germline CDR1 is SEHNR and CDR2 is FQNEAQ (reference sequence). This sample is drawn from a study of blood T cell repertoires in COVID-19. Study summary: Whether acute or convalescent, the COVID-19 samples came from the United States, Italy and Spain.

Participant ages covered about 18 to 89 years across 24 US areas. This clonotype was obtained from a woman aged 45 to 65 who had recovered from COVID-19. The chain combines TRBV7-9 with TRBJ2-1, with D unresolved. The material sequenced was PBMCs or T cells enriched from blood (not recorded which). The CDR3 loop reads CASSLNINTGQFF. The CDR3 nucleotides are TGTGCCAGCAGCCTGAACATCAACACGGGGCAGTTCTTC.